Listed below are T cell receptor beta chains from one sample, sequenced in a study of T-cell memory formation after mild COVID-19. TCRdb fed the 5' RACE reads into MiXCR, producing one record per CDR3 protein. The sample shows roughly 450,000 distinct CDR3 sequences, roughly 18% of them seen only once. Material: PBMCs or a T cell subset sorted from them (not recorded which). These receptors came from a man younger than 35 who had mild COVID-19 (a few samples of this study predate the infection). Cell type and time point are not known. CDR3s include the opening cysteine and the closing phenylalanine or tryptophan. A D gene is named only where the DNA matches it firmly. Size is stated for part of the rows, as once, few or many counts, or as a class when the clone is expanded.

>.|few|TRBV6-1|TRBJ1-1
CASSERQPTEAFF
TGTGCCAGCAGTGAAAGGCAGCCCACTGAAGCTTTCTTT
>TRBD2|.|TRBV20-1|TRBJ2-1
CSARDSGGASSYNEQFF
TGCAGTGCTAGAGACTCCGGGGGGGCTAGCTCCTACAATGAGCAGTTCTTC
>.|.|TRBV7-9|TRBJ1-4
CASSSADEKLFF
TGTGCCAGCAGCTCGGCAGATGAAAAACTGTTTTTT
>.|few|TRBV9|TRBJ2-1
CASSVVPGSSYNEQFF
TGTGCCAGCAGCGTAGTCCCGGGGAGCTCCTACAATGAGCAGTTCTTC
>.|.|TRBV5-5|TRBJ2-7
CASSIGGIYEQYF
TGTGCCAGCAGCATAGGAGGGATTTACGAGCAGTACTTC
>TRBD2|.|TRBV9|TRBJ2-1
CASSESGGYNEQFF
TGTGCCAGCAGCGAGAGCGGGGGATACAATGAGCAGTTCTTC
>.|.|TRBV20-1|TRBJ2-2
CSAREKPGELFF
TGCAGTGCTAGAGAAAAGCCCGGGGAGCTGTTTTTT
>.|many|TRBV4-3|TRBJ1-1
CASSQATGYPNTEAFF
TGCGCCAGCAGCCAAGCGACTGGATACCCTAACACTGAAGCTTTCTTT
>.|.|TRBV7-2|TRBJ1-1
CASSSLRGNAEAFF
TGTGCCAGCAGCAGCCTCAGGGGAAATGCTGAAGCTTTCTTT
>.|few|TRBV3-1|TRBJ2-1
CASSQGIEVREQFF
TGTGCCAGCAGCCAAGGAATCGAGGTGCGGGAGCAGTTCTTC
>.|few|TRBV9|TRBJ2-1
CASSVGSLGNEQFF
TGTGCCAGCAGCGTAGGGTCCCTCGGGAATGAGCAGTTCTTC
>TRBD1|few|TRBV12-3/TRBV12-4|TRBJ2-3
CASSFRRTGTTDTQYF
TGTGCCAGCAGTTTTAGGCGGACAGGGACAACAGATACGCAGTATTTT
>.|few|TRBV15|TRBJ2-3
CATSRDLTGGTDTQYF
TGTGCCACCAGCAGAGATCTGACAGGTGGCACAGATACGCAGTATTTT
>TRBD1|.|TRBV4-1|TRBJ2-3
CASSEATGRPTDTQYF
TGCGCCAGCAGCGAGGCGACAGGGCGACCCACAGATACGCAGTATTTT
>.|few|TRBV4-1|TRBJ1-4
CASSQVALEKLFF
TGCGCCAGCAGCCAAGTTGCCCTTGAAAAACTGTTTTTT
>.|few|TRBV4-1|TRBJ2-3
CASRQWGSTDTQYF
TGCGCCAGCAGACAATGGGGCAGCACAGATACGCAGTATTTT
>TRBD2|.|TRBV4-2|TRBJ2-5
CASSPLAGDQETQYF
TGTGCCAGCAGCCCACTAGCGGGGGACCAAGAGACCCAGTACTTC
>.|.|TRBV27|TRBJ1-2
CASSPVGAVYGYTF
TGTGCCAGCAGCCCGGTTGGGGCCGTCTATGGCTACACCTTC
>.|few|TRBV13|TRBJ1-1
CASSLVPGAKTEAFF
TGTGCCAGCAGCTTAGTACCAGGGGCGAAGACTGAAGCTTTCTTT
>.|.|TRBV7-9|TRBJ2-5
CASSLFGDPETQYF
TGTGCCAGCAGCTTATTTGGGGACCCGGAGACCCAGTACTTC
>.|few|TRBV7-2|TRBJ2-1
CASSFHPSSYNEQFF
TGTGCCAGCAGCTTCCACCCGAGCTCCTACAATGAGCAGTTCTTC
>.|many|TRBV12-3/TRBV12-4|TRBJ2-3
CASSFTLGDTQYF
TGTGCCAGCAGTTTCACACTGGGAGATACGCAGTATTTT
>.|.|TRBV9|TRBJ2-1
CASSVVRGEQFF
TGTGCCAGCAGCGTAGTGCGGGGTGAGCAGTTCTTC
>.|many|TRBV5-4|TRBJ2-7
CASSLGQASYEQYF
TGTGCCAGCAGCTTAGGCCAGGCGTCCTACGAGCAGTACTTC